A selection of T cell receptor beta chains follows, all from one sample in a study of blood T cells in healthy people across ages. TCRdb itself ran the 5' RACE reads through MiXCR, one entry per CDR3 protein. This sample has about 780,000 distinct CDR3 sequences, with roughly 24% found just once. These records were also assigned to another study, of T cells of mothers and their children.

Material for sequencing was blood. These receptor sequences come from a boy younger than 18 in good health. Each CDR3 is given without its conserved first and last residue.

J	V	CDR3
TRBJ2-6	TRBV6-5	ASSYPRESGSGANVLT
TRBJ2-1	TRBV6-5	ASSWEAGRGNEQF
TRBJ2-5	TRBV5-1	ASSPVRPNQETQY
TRBJ1-4	TRBV7-9	ASSLGRINEKLF
-	TRBV12-3/TRBV12-4	ASTLAGMGGDNEQF
TRBJ2-7	TRBV6-6	ASTQSLVFYEQY
TRBJ2-2	TRBV9	ASSVGPDSNTGELF
TRBJ2-5	TRBV5-1	ASSSAGRFWRETQY
TRBJ2-4	TRBV20-1	SARIRPLGPIAKNIQY
TRBJ2-3	TRBV7-2	ASSYPTSGRGTDTQY
TRBJ1-2	TRBV5-5	ASGAMRGYYGYT
TRBJ1-1	TRBV29-1	SGSRQENTEAF
TRBJ2-4	TRBV18	ASSRTDLAKNIQY
TRBJ1-5	TRBV28	ASRIQGAGNQPQH
-	TRBV5-1	ASSLQGTLGEQF
TRBJ2-1	TRBV11-2	ASGRSLDNEQF
TRBJ2-5	TRBV29-1	SVEGLERGRETQY
TRBJ2-1	TRBV5-1	ASSSGTGDNEQF
TRBJ1-3	TRBV5-5	ASSSRRGSSGNTIY
TRBJ2-2	TRBV24-1	ATSDGGQDTGELF
TRBJ2-3	TRBV29-1	SSFIQDGGRTDTQY
TRBJ2-4	TRBV21-1	ASSDNWGQKNIQY
TRBJ1-2	TRBV2	ASSLPGQGPYGYT
TRBJ2-1	TRBV20-1	SARTASFSYNEQF
TRBJ2-2	TRBV9	ASSVTGPGELF
TRBJ2-1	TRBV14	ASSQGHYNEQF
-	TRBV27	ASSFYRSDEQY
TRBJ2-7	TRBV25-1	ASSESRTYEQY
TRBJ2-1	TRBV5-6	ASSLYRLAGSYNEQF
-	TRBV12-5	ASGFQGGRETQY
TRBJ2-5	TRBV29-1	SGLDRGKETQY
TRBJ1-2	TRBV15	ATSRDLATSRGSNYGYT
TRBJ2-1	TRBV25-1	ASSVGGDEQF
TRBJ2-1	TRBV27	ASSRGQKNNEQF
TRBJ2-2	TRBV5-1	ASSWTGQGDSANTGELF